What follows are 13 T cell receptor beta chains derived from one specimen sequenced in a study of shared clonotypes between healthy human individuals. Sequencing was performed with immunoSEQ multiplex PCR; in TCRdb, only in-frame clones are kept and a portion is missing. Among about 960,000 clones listed, more than 75% were seen once. Sequencing was done on a sample of memory CD4+ T cells sorted from blood. This sample's subset: CD45RA-negative fraction. These TCRs come from a man aged 18 to 30 in good health.

V is TRBV4-2 and J is TRBJ2-5; possible D gene TRBD1, 6 bases. The CDR3 extends over 15 amino acids. Trimming took 1 base from V and 1 from J, leaving 10 bases between them. Germline V gene data show CDR1 as LGHNA and CDR2 as YNFKEQ. CDR3 coding DNA: TGTGCCAGCAGCCAAGCGCTGGACAGCCAAGAGACCCAGTACTTC. It codes for CASSQALDSQETQYF.

The chain carries TRBV6-1 and TRBJ1-5; maybe TRBD1 (5 bases). With 4 bases removed from V and 4 bases from J, the gap between germline ends came to 8 bases. The germline V gene has CDR1 MNHNS and CDR2 SASEGT. The length of the CDR3 is 13 residues. The chain's CDR3 is CASSVDINQPQHF. DNA of the CDR3: TGTGCCAGCAGTGTGGACATTAATCAGCCCCAGCATTTT.

This rearrangement joins TRBV6-6 to TRBJ2-2; D gene unclear. V dropped 0 bases and J dropped 6 bases, with 5 bases sitting between them. The CDR3 totals 13 residues. Germline V gene sequence: CDR1 MNHNY, CDR2 SVGAGI (reference sequence). The CDR3 DNA sequence: TGTGCCAGCAGTTACTCGCAAGCCGGGGAGCTGTTTTTT. It is translated as CASSYSQAGELFF.

This clone was seen just once. The rearrangement links TRBV11-2 to TRBJ2-2, with D possibly called TRBD1 or TRBD2 (5 bases each). This CDR3 has 15 residues. Trimming took 4 bases from V and 0 from J, leaving 9 bases between them. Germline V lookup: CDR1 SGHAT, CDR2 FQNNGV. This CDR3 reads CASSSGPSNTGELFF. In nucleotides, the CDR3 is TGTGCCAGCAGCTCGGGACCCTCGAACACCGGGGAGCTGTTTTTT.

The genes are TRBV19 and TRBJ1-5; the D gene is possibly TRBD1 (6 bases). Germline assignment: CDR1 LNHDA and CDR2 SQIVND (reference sequence). The CDR3 runs to 15 residues. Trimming shortened V by 3 bases and J by 1 base, and 10 bases separated the two germline ends. Written as DNA, the CDR3 is TGTGCCAGTAGTATTGATCAGGGGAGCAATCAGCCCCAGCATTTT. It translates to CASSIDQGSNQPQHF.

This chain joins TRBV6-6 and TRBJ1-1; the D gene is possibly TRBD1 (6 bases). This CDR3 is 15 amino acids long. V lost 2 bases and J 5 bases, leaving 15 bases between the germline ends. Germline CDR1 and CDR2: MNHNY and SVGAGI (reference sequence). CDR3 protein: CASSYVQGGGTEAFF. The CDR3 nucleotides read TGTGCCAGCAGTTACGTACAAGGGGGAGGAACTGAAGCTTTCTTT.

This chain uses TRBV5-6 with TRBJ1-6; D is ambiguous. V lost 0 bases to trimming and J lost 7 bases, with 11 bases between them. The CDR3 is 15 amino acids. Germline V gives CDR1 SGHDT, CDR2 YYEEEE. The CDR3 bases are TGTGCCAGCAGCTTGGAAGGACGGGTAAATTCACCCCTCCACTTT. Protein product: CASSLEGRVNSPLHF.

V and J are TRBV6-5 and TRBJ2-3; D ambiguous. This CDR3 is built from 13 residues. Trimming stripped 5 bases from V and 1 base from J, with 7 bases between. The germline V gene has CDR1 MNHEY and CDR2 SVGAGI. The CDR3 sequence is CASSPPGTDTQYF. CDR3 nucleotides: TGTGCCAGCAGTCCCCCGGGCACAGATACGCAGTATTTT.

To note about this clone: In the same sample, other DNA sequences code for this CDR3. The chain joins TRBV19 to TRBJ2-5, with TRBD2 matching 10 bases. The CDR3 is made up of 16 amino acids. V lost 4 bases to trimming and J lost 0 bases; unmatched junction nucleotides: 5. CDR1 and CDR2 (germline): LNHDA, SQIVND (reference sequence). CDR3 amino acids: CASSNGLAVYQETQYF. The CDR3 DNA sequence: TGTGCCAGTAGTAATGGACTAGCGGTCTACCAAGAGACCCAGTACTTC.

The chain joins TRBV2 to TRBJ1-2; D is undetermined. CDR1 is SNHLY and CDR2 is FYNNEI in the germline V gene. The CDR3 loop spans 11 amino acids. V lost 3 bases and J 8 bases, leaving 7 bases between the germline ends. The CDR3 DNA sequence: TGTGCCAGCAGTGAGATGGAGGGCTACACCTTC. It yields the protein CASSEMEGYTF.

This clone was detected ten times or more. This rearrangement joins TRBV19 to TRBJ1-1; 7 bases agree with TRBD1. The CDR3 runs 13 residues. Unmatched junction bases numbered 10, after V lost 10 bases and J lost 5 bases. Germline V gives CDR1 LNHDA, CDR2 SQIVND (reference sequence). This CDR3 is CATRLEDRTEAFF. Here the CDR3 DNA reads TGTGCCACCCGGTTAGAGGACAGGACTGAAGCTTTCTTT.

The CDR3 sequence: CASSPPGQWTNQPQHF. CDR3 in DNA: TGTGCCAGCTCACCACCAGGACAGTGGACCAATCAGCCCCAGCATTTT. The V gene is TRBV18, the J gene TRBJ1-5; TRBD1 is a possible D gene (6 bases). The CDR3 spans 16 residues. Germline V gene lookup returns CDR1 KGHSH and CDR2 LQKENI. V lost 0 bases to trimming and J lost 3 bases, with 12 bases between them.

CDR3 sequence (DNA): TGTGCCAGCACTCGCGTAGCGGGGGGTTCCGGGGAGCTGTTTTTT. Translating gives CASTRVAGGSGELFF. The chain has TRBV6-1 and TRBJ2-2; 10 bases are shared with TRBD2. Germline V gives CDR1 MNHNS, CDR2 SASEGT. Trimming removed 7 bases from V and 6 bases from J; junction bases left unmatched: 8. This CDR3 has 15 residues.